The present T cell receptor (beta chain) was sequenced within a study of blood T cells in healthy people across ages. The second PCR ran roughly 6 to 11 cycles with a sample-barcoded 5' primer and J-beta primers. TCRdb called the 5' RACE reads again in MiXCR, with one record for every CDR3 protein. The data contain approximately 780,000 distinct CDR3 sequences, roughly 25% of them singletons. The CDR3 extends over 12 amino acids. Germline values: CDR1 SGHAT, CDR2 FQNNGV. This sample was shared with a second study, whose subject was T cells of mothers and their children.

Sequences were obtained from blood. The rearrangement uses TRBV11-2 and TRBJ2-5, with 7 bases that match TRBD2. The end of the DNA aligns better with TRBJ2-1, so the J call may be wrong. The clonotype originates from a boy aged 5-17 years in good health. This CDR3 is CASTWREREQFF. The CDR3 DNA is TGTGCCAGCACCTGGCGGGAGCGGGAGCAGTTCTTC.